These T cell receptor beta chains were read from a single sample in a study of blood T cell repertoires in COVID-19. Measured with immunoSEQ multiplex PCR; TCRdb has only the in-frame clones, and not every one. Altogether a few hundred thousand clones are present, about nine tenths being singletons, with the ten largest covering approximately 0.94%. Input material: peripheral blood. These receptors originate from a woman aged 40 to 50 who had recovered from COVID-19. CDR3s include the opening cysteine and the closing phenylalanine or tryptophan. Size is stated for part of the rows, as once, few or many counts, or as a class when the clone is expanded.

clone_size	j_call	v_call	cdr3_aa
NA	TRBJ1-1	TRBV6-5	CATARQVDTEAFF
NA	TRBJ2-7	TRBV6-5	CASLNGGGAIYEQYF
NA	TRBJ2-7	TRBV12-3/TRBV12-4	CASSTGGAQYF
NA	TRBJ2-1	TRBV6-1	CASSEEAGGPNEQFF
NA	TRBJ1-2	TRBV18	CASSPLDLRGNHGYTF
once	TRBJ2-1	TRBV6-1	CASSARLAGDPYNEQFF
NA	TRBJ1-3	TRBV5-1	CASSFVGGTSGYSGNTIYF
few	TRBJ1-5	TRBV7-3	CASPGERRSNQPQHF
NA	TRBJ2-5	TRBV10-3	CAISESIGAQTQYF
NA	TRBJ2-7	TRBV9	CASSVDSEQYF
NA	TRBJ2-5	TRBV6-6	CASSYSLIGDEETQYF
NA	TRBJ1-3	TRBV3-1/TRBV3-2	CASSQEDRVGGNTIYF
NA	TRBJ1-4	TRBV6-5	CASRAGSNEKLFF
NA	TRBJ2-3	TRBV18	CASSPPVGVTQYF
NA	TRBJ1-3	TRBV29-1	CSGKTGGRNTIYF
once	TRBJ2-1	TRBV28	CASTTTEAVYNEQFF
NA	TRBJ2-7	TRBV24-1	CATSLGRGLGDEQYF
once	TRBJ1-1	TRBV7-9	CASSLAQGYRSTEAFF
once	TRBJ2-7	TRBV4-2	CASSQGTSAEQYF
once	TRBJ2-2	TRBV5-8	CASSGGRLSLNTGELFF
NA	TRBJ2-1	TRBV19	CASSIGAGYEQFF
NA	TRBJ1-2	TRBV15	CATSSEPGTQYGYTF
NA	TRBJ2-2	TRBV15	CATSRDRATNTGELFF
once	TRBJ2-2	TRBV11-2	CASSFLGTGITGELFF
NA	TRBJ1-3	TRBV27	CASSSLSSRGSSGNTIYF
once	TRBJ1-3	TRBV25-1	CASSEWEGTAGNTIYF
once	TRBJ2-7	TRBV7-8	CASSPRSSYEQYF
NA	TRBJ1-3	TRBV27	CASSLEFPGNTIYF
NA	TRBJ2-7	TRBV30	CAWNPGQGSTQYF
NA	TRBJ2-2	TRBV4-1	CASSQDRTTGLNTGELFF
NA	TRBJ2-7	TRBV5-1	CASSSRGYDEQYF
once	TRBJ2-7	TRBV4-1	CASSRGNAYEQYF
NA	TRBJ2-7	TRBV4-1	CASSQDPGGSLAYEQYF
NA	TRBJ1-1	TRBV5-1	CASSLAPGGAWGTEAFF
NA	TRBJ2-7	TRBV7-6	CASSFADSSYEQYF
NA	TRBJ2-7	TRBV19	CASSMNYAMGEQYF
NA	TRBJ1-1	TRBV2	CASSEVRGRKANTEAFF
NA	TRBJ2-1	TRBV6-4	CASRLSAGEGEQFF
NA	TRBJ2-1	TRBV5-6	CASSFSGRIGNEQFF
few	TRBJ2-7	TRBV4-1	CASSQARDTAYEQYF
few	TRBJ2-7	TRBV30	CAWSMGAVREQYF
NA	TRBJ1-2	TRBV10-3	CAISARTGDYGYTF
NA	TRBJ2-5	TRBV19	CASSIGTAGEETQYF
NA	TRBJ2-7	TRBV19	CASSGTSGNEQYF
NA	TRBJ2-1	TRBV27	CASSTGASNEQFF